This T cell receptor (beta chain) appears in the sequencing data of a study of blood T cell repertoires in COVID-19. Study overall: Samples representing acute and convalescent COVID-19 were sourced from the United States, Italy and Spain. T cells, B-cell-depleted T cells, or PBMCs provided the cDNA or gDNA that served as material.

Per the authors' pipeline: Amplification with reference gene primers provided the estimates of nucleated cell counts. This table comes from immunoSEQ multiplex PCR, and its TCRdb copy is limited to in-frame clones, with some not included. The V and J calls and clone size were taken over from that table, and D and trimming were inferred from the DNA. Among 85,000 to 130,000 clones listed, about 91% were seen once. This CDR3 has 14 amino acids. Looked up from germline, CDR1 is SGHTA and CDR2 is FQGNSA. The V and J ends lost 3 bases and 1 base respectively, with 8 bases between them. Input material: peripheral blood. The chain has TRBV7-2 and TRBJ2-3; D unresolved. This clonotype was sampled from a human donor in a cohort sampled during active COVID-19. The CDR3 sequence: CASSFSRGTDTQYF. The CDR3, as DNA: TGTGCCAGCAGCTTTTCCCGAGGCACAGATACGCAGTATTTT.